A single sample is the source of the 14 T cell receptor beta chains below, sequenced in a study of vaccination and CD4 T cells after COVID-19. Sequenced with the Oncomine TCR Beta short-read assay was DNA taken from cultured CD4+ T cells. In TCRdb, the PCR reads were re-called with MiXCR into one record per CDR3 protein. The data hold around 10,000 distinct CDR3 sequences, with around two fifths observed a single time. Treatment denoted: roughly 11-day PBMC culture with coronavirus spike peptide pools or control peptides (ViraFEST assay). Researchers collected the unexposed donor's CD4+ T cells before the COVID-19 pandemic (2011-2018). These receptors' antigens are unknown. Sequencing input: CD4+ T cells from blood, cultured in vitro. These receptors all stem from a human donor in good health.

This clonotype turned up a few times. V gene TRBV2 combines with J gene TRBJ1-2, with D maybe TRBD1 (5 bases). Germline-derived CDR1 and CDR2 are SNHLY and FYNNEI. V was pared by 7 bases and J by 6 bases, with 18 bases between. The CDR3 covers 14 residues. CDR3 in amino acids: CASIADNPQDGYTF. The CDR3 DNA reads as TGTGCCAGCATTGCGGACAATCCACAGGATGGCTACACCTTC. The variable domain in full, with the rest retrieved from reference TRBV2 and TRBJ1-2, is EPEVTQTPSHQVTQMGQEVILRCVPISNHLYFYWYRQILGQKVEFLVSFYNNEISEKSEIFDDQFSVERPDGSNFTLKIRSTKLEDSAMYFCASIADNPQDGYTFGSGTRLTVV.

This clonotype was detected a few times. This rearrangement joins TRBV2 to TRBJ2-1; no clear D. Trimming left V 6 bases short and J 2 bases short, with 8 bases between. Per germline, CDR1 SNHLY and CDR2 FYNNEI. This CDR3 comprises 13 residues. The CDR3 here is CASSPLAYNEQFF. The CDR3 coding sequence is TGTGCCAGCAGCCCACTGGCCTACAATGAGCAGTTCTTC.

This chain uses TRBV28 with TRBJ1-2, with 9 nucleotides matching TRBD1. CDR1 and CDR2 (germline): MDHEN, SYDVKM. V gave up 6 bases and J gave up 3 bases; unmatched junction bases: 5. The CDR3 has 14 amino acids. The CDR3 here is CASSITGGYYGYTF. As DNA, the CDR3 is TGTGCCAGCAGCATCACAGGGGGCTACTATGGCTACACCTTC.

The CDR3 bases are TGTGCCAGCAGCCCGGGGGCTAGCGGGGAACAAGAGACCCAGTACTTC. It translates to CASSPGASGEQETQYF. The gene calls are TRBV5-4 and TRBJ2-5, with TRBD2 matching over 9 bases. CDR3 size: 16 residues. The V segment lost 4 bases and the J segment 2 bases; nucleotides outside the gene matches: 9. Per germline, CDR1 SGHNT and CDR2 YYREEE (reference sequence).

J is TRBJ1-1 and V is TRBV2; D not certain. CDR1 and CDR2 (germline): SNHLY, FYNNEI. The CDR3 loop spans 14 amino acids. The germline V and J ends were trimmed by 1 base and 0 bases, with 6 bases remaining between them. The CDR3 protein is CASSEEQMNTEAFF. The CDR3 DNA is TGTGCCAGCAGTGAAGAACAGATGAACACTGAAGCTTTCTTT.

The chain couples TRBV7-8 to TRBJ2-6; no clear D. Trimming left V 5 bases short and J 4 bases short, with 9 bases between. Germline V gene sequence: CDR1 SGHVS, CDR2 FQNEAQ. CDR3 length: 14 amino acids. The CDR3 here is CASSPSTGANVLTF. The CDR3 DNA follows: TGTGCCAGCAGCCCGAGTACAGGGGCCAACGTCCTGACTTTC.

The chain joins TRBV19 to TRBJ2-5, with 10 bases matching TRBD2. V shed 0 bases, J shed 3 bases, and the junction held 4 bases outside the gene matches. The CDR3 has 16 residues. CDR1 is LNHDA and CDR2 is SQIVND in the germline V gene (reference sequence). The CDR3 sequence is CASSIDRAGGKETQYF. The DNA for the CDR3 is TGTGCCAGTAGTATAGATCGAGCGGGGGGGAAAGAGACCCAGTACTTC.

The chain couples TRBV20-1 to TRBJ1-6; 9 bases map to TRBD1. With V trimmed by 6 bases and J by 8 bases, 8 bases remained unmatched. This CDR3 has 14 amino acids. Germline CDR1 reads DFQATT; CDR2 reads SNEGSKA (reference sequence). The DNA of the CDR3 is TGCAGTGCGCTGGGACAGGGAGATTATTCACCCCTCCACTTT. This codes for CSALGQGDYSPLHF.

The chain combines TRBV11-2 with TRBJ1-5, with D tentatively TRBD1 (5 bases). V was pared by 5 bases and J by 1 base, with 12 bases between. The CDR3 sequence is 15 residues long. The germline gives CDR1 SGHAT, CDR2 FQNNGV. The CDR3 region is CASSKTGTSNQPQHF. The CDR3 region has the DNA TGTGCCAGCAGCAAAACCGGGACCAGCAATCAGCCCCAGCATTTT.

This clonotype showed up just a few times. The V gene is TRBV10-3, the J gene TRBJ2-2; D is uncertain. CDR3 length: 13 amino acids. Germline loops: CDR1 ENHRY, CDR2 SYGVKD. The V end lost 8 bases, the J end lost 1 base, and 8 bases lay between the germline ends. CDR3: CAIGGGNTGELFF. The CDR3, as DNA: TGTGCCATCGGTGGCGGGAACACCGGGGAGCTGTTTTTT.

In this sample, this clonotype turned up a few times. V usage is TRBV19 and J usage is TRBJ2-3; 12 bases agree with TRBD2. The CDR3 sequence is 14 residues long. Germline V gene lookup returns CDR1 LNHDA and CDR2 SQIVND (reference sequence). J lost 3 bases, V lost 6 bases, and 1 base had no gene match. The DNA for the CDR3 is TGTGCCAGTAGCCTAGCGGGAGGGACAGATACGCAGTATTTT. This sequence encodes CASSLAGGTDTQYF.

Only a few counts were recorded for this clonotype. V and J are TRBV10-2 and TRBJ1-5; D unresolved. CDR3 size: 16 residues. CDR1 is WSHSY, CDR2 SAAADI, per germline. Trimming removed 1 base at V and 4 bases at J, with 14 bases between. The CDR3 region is CASSEFTGAINQPQHF. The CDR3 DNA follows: TGCGCCAGCAGTGAGTTTACCGGTGCGATTAATCAGCCCCAGCATTTT.

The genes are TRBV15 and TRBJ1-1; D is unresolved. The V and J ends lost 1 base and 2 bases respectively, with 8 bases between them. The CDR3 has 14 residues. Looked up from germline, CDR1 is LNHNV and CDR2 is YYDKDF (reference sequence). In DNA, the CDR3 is TGTGCCACCAGCAGAGGTACAGCTAACACTGAAGCTTTCTTT. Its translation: CATSRGTANTEAFF.

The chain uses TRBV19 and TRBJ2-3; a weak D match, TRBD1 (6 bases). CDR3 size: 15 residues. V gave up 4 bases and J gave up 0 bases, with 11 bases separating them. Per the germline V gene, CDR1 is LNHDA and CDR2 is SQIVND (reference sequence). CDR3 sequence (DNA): TGTGCCAGTAGTAGGACAGTAGTTAGCACAGATACGCAGTATTTT. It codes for CASSRTVVSTDTQYF.